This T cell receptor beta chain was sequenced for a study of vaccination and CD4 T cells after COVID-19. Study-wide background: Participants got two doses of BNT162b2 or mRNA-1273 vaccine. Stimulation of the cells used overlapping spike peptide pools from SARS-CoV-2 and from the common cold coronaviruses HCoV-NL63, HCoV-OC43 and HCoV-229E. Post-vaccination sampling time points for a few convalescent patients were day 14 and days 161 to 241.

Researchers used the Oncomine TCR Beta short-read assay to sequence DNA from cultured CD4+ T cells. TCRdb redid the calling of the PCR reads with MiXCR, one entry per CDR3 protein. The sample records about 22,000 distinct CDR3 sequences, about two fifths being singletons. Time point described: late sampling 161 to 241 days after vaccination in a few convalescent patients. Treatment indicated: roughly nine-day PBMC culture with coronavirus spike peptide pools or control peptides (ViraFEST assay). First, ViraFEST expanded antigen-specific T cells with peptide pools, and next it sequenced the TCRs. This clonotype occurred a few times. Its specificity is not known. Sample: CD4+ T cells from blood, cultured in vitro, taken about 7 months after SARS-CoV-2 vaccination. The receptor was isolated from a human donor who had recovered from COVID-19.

CDR3 region: CASSRPTGPYEQYF. CDR3 in DNA: TGTGCCAGCAGCAGGCCGACAGGACCCTACGAGCAGTACTTC. The V gene is TRBV21-1, the J gene TRBJ2-7; TRBD1 is taken as the D call from the table, unchecked against the DNA. TRBV21-1 has pseudogene status. This CDR3 is built from 14 residues.